This T cell receptor (beta chain) comes out of a study of cytomegalovirus exposure and HLA in healthy donors. CDR1 is LGHNA, CDR2 YSLEER, per germline. V was cut by 0 bases and J by 0 bases, with 12 bases left in between. CDR3 size: 18 residues. Points from the study as a whole: Despite most TCR sequences being rare, some public TCRs occurred in many donors. TCR beta sequences reportedly predicted most subjects' HLA-A and HLA-B alleles accurately.

As for this clone: Its cognate antigen is unknown.

PCR employed 60 Vbeta and 13 Jbeta primers. The data were produced by immunoSEQ multiplex PCR, yet TCRdb's version contains in-frame clones alone and is incomplete. The sample contains about 170,000 clones, about 88% of which appear only once. The V gene is TRBV4-3, the J gene TRBJ2-6; a possible D gene is TRBD2 (5 bases). This clonotype originated in a man aged 18 to 30 in good health and CMV-seropositive. Sequences were obtained from PBMCs. In DNA, the CDR3 is TGCGCCAGCAGCCAAGATCGCGAGGGCCCCTCTGGGGCCAACGTCCTGACTTTC. Protein product: CASSQDREGPSGANVLTF.